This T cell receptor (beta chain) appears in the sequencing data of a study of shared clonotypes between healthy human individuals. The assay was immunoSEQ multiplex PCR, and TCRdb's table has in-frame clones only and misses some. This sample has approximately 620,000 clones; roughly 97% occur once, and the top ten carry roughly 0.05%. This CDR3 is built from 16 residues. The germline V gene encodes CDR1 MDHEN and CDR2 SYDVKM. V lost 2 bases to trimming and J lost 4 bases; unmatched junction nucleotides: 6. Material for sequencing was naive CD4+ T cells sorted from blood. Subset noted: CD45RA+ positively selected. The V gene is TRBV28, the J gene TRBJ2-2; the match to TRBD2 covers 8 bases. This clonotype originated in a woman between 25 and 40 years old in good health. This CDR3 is CASSLIASGSTGELFF. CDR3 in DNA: TGTGCCAGCAGTTTAATTGCGAGCGGGAGCACCGGGGAGCTGTTTTTT.